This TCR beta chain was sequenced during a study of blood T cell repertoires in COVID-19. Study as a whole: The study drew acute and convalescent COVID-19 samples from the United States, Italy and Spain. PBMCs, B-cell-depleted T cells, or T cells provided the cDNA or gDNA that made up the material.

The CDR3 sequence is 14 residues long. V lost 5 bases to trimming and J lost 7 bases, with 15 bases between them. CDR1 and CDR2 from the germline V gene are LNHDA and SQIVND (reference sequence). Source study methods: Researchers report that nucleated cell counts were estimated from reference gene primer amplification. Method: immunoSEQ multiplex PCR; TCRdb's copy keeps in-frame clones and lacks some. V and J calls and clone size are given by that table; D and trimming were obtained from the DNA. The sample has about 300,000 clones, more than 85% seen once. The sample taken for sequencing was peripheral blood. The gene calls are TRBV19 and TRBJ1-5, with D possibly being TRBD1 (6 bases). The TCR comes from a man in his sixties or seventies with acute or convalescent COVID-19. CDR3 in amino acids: CASSLGGDWQPQHF. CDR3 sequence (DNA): TGTGCCAGTAGTTTAGGGGGAGACTGGCAGCCCCAGCATTTT.